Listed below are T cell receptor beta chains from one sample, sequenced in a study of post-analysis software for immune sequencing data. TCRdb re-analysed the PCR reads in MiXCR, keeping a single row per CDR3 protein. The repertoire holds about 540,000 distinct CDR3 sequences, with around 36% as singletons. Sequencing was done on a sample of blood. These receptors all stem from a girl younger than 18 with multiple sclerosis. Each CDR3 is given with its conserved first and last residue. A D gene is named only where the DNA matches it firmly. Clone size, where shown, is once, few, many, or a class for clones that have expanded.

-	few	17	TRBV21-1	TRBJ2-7	TGTACCAGCAGCACCGGGCCTCGACTCCAGAGCTCCTACGAGCAGTACTTC	CTSSTGPRLQSSYEQYF
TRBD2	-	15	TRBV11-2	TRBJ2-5	TGTGCCAGCAGCTTCCGGAGTAGCGGGGGTGAGACCCAGTACTTC	CASSFRSSGGETQYF
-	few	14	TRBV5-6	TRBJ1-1	TGTGCCAGCAGCTTCGCAGGGCGGAACACTGAAGCTTTCTTT	CASSFAGRNTEAFF
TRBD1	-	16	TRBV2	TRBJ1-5	TGTGCCAGCAGTGGACCTCAGGGGGTTCGCAATCAGCCCCAGCATTTT	CASSGPQGVRNQPQHF
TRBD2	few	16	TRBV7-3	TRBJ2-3	TGTGCCAGCAGCCCAGGGACTAACCCCCGCACAGATACGCAGTATTTT	CASSPGTNPRTDTQYF
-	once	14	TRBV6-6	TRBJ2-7	TGTGCCAGCCAACGGGGTGAAGGTCAGGGCGAGCAGTACTTC	CASQRGEGQGEQYF
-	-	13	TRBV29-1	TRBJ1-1	TGCAGCGTTGGGTCCCGGGGAGTGACTGAAGCTTTCTTT	CSVGSRGVTEAFF
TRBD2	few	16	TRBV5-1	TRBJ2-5	TGCGCCAGCAGCTTAAGTTTAGCGGGGGACTCAGAGACCCAGTACTTC	CASSLSLAGDSETQYF
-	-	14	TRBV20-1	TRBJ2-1	TGCAGTGCTACCGGGACAACGATTTACAATGAGCAGTTCTTC	CSATGTTIYNEQFF
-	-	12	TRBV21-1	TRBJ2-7	TGTGCCAGCAGCAAAGGACAGGGTGGGGGGTACTTC	CASSKGQGGGYF
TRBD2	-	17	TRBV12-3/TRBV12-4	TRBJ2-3	TGTGCCAGCAGTTTAGAGTTAGCGGGGGATAACACAGATACGCAGTATTTT	CASSLELAGDNTDTQYF
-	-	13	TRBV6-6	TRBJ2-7	TGTGCCAGCAGCATCGGGCCAAGCTACGAGCAGTACTTC	CASSIGPSYEQYF
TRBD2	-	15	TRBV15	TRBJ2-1	TGTGCCACCAGAAGGGACTACGTCTCCTACAATGAGCAGTTCTTC	CATRRDYVSYNEQFF
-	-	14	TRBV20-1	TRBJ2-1	TGCAGTGCCAGAAGTGGAATCTCCGTGGAGACCCAGTTCTTC	CSARSGISVETQFF
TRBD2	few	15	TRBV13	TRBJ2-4	TGTGCCAGCAGCTTAGGTGGACCGGGAGGAAACATTCAGTACTTC	CASSLGGPGGNIQYF
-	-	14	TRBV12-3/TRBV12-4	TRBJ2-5	TGTGCCAGCAGTCCTGAGCTCCTGGCAGAGACCCAGTACTTC	CASSPELLAETQYF
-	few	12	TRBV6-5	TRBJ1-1	TGTGCCAGCAGCCCCACGCGAACTGAAGCTTTCTTT	CASSPTRTEAFF
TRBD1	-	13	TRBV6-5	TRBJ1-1	TGTGCCACCAGACAGGGTTTGAACGCTGAAGCTTTCTTT	CATRQGLNAEAFF
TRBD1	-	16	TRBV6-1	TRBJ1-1	TGTGCCAGCAGCGGACAGGGGGTTGTGGGGGGAACTGAAGCTTTCTTT	CASSGQGVVGGTEAFF
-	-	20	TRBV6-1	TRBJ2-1	TGTGCCAGCAGAGGTACCGGGACGCCAAACTACCCGGGCTCCTACAATGAGCAGTTCTTC	CASRGTGTPNYPGSYNEQFF
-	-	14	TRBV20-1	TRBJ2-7	TGCAGTGCTAGAGAAAGTACTATGCGCTACGAGCAGTACTTC	CSARESTMRYEQYF
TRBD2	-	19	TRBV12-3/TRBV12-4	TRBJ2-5	TGTGCCAGCAGTTCTCAACTAGCGGGGGGGCAGAGGGGACCTGAGACCCAGTACTTC	CASSSQLAGGQRGPETQYF
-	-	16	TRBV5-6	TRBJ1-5	TGTGCCAGCAGCATCTTCCGGACAGCTACGGATCAGCCCCAGCATTTT	CASSIFRTATDQPQHF
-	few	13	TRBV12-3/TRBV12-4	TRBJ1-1	TGTGCCAGCAGTTTGGGTTGGCACACTGAAGCTTTCTTT	CASSLGWHTEAFF
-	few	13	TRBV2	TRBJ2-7	TGTGCCAGCAGAGGGGCAGGGACAAACGAGCAGTACTTC	CASRGAGTNEQYF
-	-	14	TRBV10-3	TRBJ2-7	TGTGCCATCAGTGAGTCGAACGCGGACTACGAGCAGTACTTC	CAISESNADYEQYF
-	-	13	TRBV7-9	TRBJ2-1	TGTGCCAGCAACAGGGGAGGGTTGAATGAGCAGTTCTTC	CASNRGGLNEQFF
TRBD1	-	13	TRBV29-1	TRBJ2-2	TGCAGCGTCCTCCCAGGGGGTACCGGGGAGCTGTTTTTT	CSVLPGGTGELFF
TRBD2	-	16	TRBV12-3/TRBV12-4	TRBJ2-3	TGTGCCAGCAGTTTGACTAGCGGGGGCCGCACAGATACGCAGTATTTT	CASSLTSGGRTDTQYF
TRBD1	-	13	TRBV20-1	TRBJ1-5	TGCAGTGCTATTCGGACAGGGAATCAGCCCCAGCATTTT	CSAIRTGNQPQHF
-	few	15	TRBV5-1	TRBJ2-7	TGCGCCAGCAGCTTGGGTGTCTCGGCCTCCTACGAGCAGTACTTC	CASSLGVSASYEQYF
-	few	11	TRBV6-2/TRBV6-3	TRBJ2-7	TGTGCCAGCAGTTATACCCACGAGCAGTACTTC	CASSYTHEQYF
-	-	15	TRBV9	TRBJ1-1	TGTGCCAGCAGCGTAGGGAGGGGAGGAGACACTGAAGCTTTCTTT	CASSVGRGGDTEAFF
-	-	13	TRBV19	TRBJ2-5	TGTGCCAGTAAGGGCAGTCCCCAGGAGACCCAGTACTTC	CASKGSPQETQYF
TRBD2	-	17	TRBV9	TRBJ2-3	TGTGCCAGCAGCCCCCGACTAGCGGGGGGGCTGGGAGATACGCAGTATTTT	CASSPRLAGGLGDTQYF
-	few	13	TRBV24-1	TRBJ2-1	TGTGCCACCAGTGAACGGACCTACAATGAGCAGTTCTTC	CATSERTYNEQFF
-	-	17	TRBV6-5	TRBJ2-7	TGTGCCAGCAGTTCGATACCTTCCGGGGGCGGTAGGTACGAGCAGTACTTC	CASSSIPSGGGRYEQYF
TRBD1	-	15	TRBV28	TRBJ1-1	TGTGCCAGCCTTCTCCCGTTACAGGGGGGCACTGAAGCTTTCTTT	CASLLPLQGGTEAFF
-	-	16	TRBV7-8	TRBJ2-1	TGTGCCAGCAGCTCCCAAGGGGGGGGGCCTGGACTTGAGCAGTTCTTC	CASSSQGGGPGLEQFF
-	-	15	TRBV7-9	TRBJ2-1	TGTGCCAGCAGCTTCACAGCCGGGATCTACAATGAGCAGTTCTTC	CASSFTAGIYNEQFF
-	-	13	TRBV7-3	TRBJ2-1	TGTGCCAGCAGCTTAGGTCCGGGACCCGAGCAGTTCTTC	CASSLGPGPEQFF
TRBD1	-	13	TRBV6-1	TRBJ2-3	TGTGCCAGCAGAACGACAGGGACAGATACGCAGTATTTT	CASRTTGTDTQYF
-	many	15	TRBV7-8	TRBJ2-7	TGTGCCAGCAGCTTAGGTGAACTAAGCTCCTACGAGCAGTACTTC	CASSLGELSSYEQYF
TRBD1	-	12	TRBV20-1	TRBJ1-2	TGCAGTGCCAAAGACAGGGTGTATGGCTACACCTTC	CSAKDRVYGYTF
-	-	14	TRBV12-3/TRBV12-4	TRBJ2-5	TGTGCCAGCAGTTACGACAGGACCGGAGAGACCCAGTACTTC	CASSYDRTGETQYF
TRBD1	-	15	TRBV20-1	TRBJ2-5	TGCAGTGCTTCGGCCCCTACAGGGGGACGTGAGACCCAGTACTTC	CSASAPTGGRETQYF
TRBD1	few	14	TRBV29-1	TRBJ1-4	TGCAGCGTTGCGACCGGGACAGGGAATGAAAAACTGTTTTTT	CSVATGTGNEKLFF
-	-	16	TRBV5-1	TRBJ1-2	TGCGCCAGCTCTCCGGGTGATATGCGACAGCGAGATGGCTACACCTTC	CASSPGDMRQRDGYTF
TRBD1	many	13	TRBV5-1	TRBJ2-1	TGTGCCAGCAGTTTGGGACAGTCCAATGAGCAGTTCTTC	CASSLGQSNEQFF
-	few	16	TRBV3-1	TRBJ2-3	TGTGCCAGCAGCCTACGAACAGGGGGAGGGACAGATGCGCAGTATTTT	CASSLRTGGGTDAQYF
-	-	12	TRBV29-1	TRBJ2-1	TGCAGCGTTTGGCCAGGGGTTGGTGAGCAGTTCTTC	CSVWPGVGEQFF
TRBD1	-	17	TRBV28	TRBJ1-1	TGTGCCAGCAGTTTAACTGTGACAGGGCAAGTGGGCACTGAAGCTTTCTTT	CASSLTVTGQVGTEAFF
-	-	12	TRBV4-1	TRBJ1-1	TGCGCCAGCACACCCTTTAACACTGAAGCTTTCTTT	CASTPFNTEAFF
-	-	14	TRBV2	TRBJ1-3	TGTGCCAGCAGTGAGAGGGAACTAGGAAACACCATATATTTT	CASSERELGNTIYF
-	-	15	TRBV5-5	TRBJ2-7	TGTGCCAGCAGCTTGGGGCCGGGAGATTCATACGAGCAGTACTTC	CASSLGPGDSYEQYF
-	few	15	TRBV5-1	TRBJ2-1	TGCGCCAGCAGCTCCGACCAGGGGAGCATCAATGAGCAGTTCTTC	CASSSDQGSINEQFF
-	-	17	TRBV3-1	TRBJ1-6	TGTGCCAGCAGCCAAGAAAAGACGGACTTATATAATTCACCCCTCCACTTT	CASSQEKTDLYNSPLHF